The T cell receptor beta chain under discussion was sequenced for a study of cytomegalovirus exposure and HLA in healthy donors. Points from the study as a whole: Investigators reported approximately 150 TCR beta chains as tied to cytomegalovirus. Confirmation in vitro established that three CMV-associated chains were specific for CMV antigens. Earlier analysis found most TCR beta V segments productive about 87% or about 30% of the time.

The V gene's germline CDR1 is MNHNS and CDR2 SASEGT. This CDR3 comprises 15 residues. V shed 2 bases, J shed 3 bases, and the junction held 5 bases outside the gene matches. Use of 60 Vbeta and 13 Jbeta primers characterized the PCR. Sequencing was performed with immunoSEQ multiplex PCR; in TCRdb, only in-frame clones are kept and a portion is missing. The sample has approximately 37,000 clones; 74% are singletons. On this clone itself: Its antigen is currently unknown.

This clonotype was sampled from a man aged 25 to 40 in good health and CMV-seronegative. The sequencing sample was made of PBMCs. The chain is built from TRBV6-1 and TRBJ2-7; 9 nucleotides line up with TRBD1. CDR3 residues: CASSEPGQGNYEQYF. CDR3 in DNA: TGTGCCAGCAGTGAACCCGGACAGGGGAACTACGAGCAGTACTTC.